This entry is about one T cell receptor (beta chain). Its antigen specificity is not known. Base qualities are not at hand, and no much larger clone is one base apart. This specimen belongs to a study of radiotherapy plus CTLA-4 blockade in lung cancer (dated by TCRdb to 2016 to 2019). Concerning the study at large: Among the enrolled patients, about 19% had an objective response, and roughly 30% reached disease control. Overall study outcomes, separate from this receptor: TCR clones derived from tumors expanded in peripheral blood after treatment with radiotherapy and ipilimumab. Increased serum interferon-beta after radiation, together with early dynamic changes in blood T cell clones, were reported to be the strongest predictors of response.

Via the germline V gene, CDR1 is MNHEY and CDR2 SVGAGI. Trimming removed 6 bases from V and 4 bases from J, leaving 15 bases between the germline ends. Including the terminal cysteine and phenylalanine, the CDR3 comprises 14 residues. Only the CDR3 DNA is retained, 42 bases long and in frame from the first base. Library generation was performed with the immunoSEQ multiplex PCR assay. The source is immuneACCESS, and TCRdb retained only in-frame sequences with V and J called. Part of the clones is not carried over; for the studies checked, unresolved V genes explain less than half of this, and the remainder is unexplained. This sample holds tens of thousands of clones; 78% were observed only once. Clones ranked in the top ten supply around 7% of the sample. Focal radiation therapy combined with CTLA-4 blockade (ipilimumab) was tested in patients with chemo-refractory metastatic non-small-cell lung cancer.

The rearranged chain carries TRBV6-5 and TRBJ1-2; perhaps TRBD1 is the D gene, with 5 bases matching. This material consisted of peripheral blood, taken from a patient treated with radiotherapy plus ipilimumab. This TCR was recovered from a human donor with non-small cell lung cancer who had a complete response to radiotherapy plus ipilimumab. The sequenced DNA: TGTGCCAGCAGGCGGGACTCCCCCCTCTATGGCTACACCTTC. Translation gives CASRRDSPLYGYTF.